This entry features one T cell receptor beta chain sequence. The sample comes from a study of shared clonotypes between healthy human individuals. With 0 bases clipped from V and 4 bases from J, the junction kept 6 bases outside the gene matches. This CDR3 is 16 amino acids long. Germline loops: CDR1 ENHRY, CDR2 SYGVKD. The assay was immunoSEQ multiplex PCR, and TCRdb's table has in-frame clones only and misses some. Of about a million clones listed, under 80% were seen once; the top ten hold about 1.5%. Sequencing was performed on memory CD4+ T cells sorted from blood. Subset given: CD45RA-negative fraction. The J gene is TRBJ2-5, the V gene TRBV10-3; 9 bases align to TRBD1. The source is a man in his late teens or twenties in good health. CDR3: CAISESTGQGGETQYF. The CDR3 DNA sequence: TGTGCCATCAGTGAGTCTACGGGACAGGGTGGAGAGACCCAGTACTTC.